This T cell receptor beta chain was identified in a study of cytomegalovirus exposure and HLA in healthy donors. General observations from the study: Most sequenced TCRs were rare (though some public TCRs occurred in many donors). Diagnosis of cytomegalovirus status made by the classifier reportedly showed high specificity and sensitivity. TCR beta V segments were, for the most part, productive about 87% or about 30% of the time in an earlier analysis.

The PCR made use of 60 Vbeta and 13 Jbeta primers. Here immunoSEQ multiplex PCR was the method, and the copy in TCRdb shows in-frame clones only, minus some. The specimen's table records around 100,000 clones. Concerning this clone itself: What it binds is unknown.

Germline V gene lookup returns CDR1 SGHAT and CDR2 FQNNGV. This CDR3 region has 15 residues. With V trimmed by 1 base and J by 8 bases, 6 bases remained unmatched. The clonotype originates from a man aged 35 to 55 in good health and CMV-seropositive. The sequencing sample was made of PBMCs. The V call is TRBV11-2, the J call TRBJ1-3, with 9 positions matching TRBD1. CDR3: CASSLVPDRGYTIYF. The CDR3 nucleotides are TGTGCCAGCAGCTTAGTCCCGGACAGGGGTTACACCATATATTTT.